This TCR beta chain originates from a study of blood T cell repertoires in COVID-19. On the study more broadly: PBMCs, B-cell-depleted T cells, or T cells provided the cDNA or gDNA that made up the material.

V lost 2 bases and J 6 bases, leaving 14 bases between the germline ends. This CDR3 comprises 14 residues. Germline V CDR1 and CDR2: KGHSH, LQKENI. The study drew participants aged about 18 to 95 years from some 23 US areas. Cohorts were based on clinical histories the participants reported. The study recruited exposed participants who had met a COVID-19 case within 2 weeks before entry. TCRdb's copy holds only in-frame clones and misses some; the assay was immunoSEQ multiplex PCR. The sample comprises hundreds of thousands of clones, 70% to 90% of which are singletons, and less than 1.5% rests with the top ten.

The chain employs TRBV18 and TRBJ2-7, with a weak D call TRBD1 (5 bases). The specimen sequenced was PBMCs or T cells enriched from blood (not recorded which). This TCR came from a woman younger than 30 who had been exposed to COVID-19. CDR3 nucleotides: TGTGCCAGCTCACCATTCCAGGGAAATCGCGAGCAGTACTTC. Translation: CASSPFQGNREQYF.